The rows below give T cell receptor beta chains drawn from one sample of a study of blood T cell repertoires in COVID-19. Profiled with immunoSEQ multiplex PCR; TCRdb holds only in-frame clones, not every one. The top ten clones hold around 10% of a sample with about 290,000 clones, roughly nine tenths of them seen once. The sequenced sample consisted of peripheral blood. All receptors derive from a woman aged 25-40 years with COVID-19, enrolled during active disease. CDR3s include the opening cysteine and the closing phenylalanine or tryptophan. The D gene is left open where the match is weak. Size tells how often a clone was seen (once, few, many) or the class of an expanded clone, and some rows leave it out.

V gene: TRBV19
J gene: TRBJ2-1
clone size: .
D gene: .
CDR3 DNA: TGTGCCAGTAGTGTTACGGGGGAAAGCAATGAGCAGTTCTTC
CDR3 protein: CASSVTGESNEQFF

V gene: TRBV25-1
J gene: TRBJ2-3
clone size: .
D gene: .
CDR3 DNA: TGTGCCAGCAGTATAGCGGCAGATACGCAGTATTTT
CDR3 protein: CASSIAADTQYF

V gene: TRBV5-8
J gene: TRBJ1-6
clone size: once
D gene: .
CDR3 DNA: TGTGCCAGCAGCTTATCGGGGGGGCATTCACCCCTCCACTTT
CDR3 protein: CASSLSGGHSPLHF

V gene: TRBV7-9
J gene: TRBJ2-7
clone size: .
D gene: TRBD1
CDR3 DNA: TGTGCCAGCAGCCCCCCGGGACAGGGGGGCTACGAGCAGTACTTC
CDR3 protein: CASSPPGQGGYEQYF

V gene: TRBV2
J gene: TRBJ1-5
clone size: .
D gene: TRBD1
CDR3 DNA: TGTGCCAGCAGTGTTACAGGGGGCGCGGATCAGCCCCAGCATTTT
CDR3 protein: CASSVTGGADQPQHF

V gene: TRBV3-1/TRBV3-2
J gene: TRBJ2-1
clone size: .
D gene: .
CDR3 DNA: TGTGCCAGCAGCCAGCCGTTAGCGACCTCCTACAATGAGCAGTTCTTC
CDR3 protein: CASSQPLATSYNEQFF

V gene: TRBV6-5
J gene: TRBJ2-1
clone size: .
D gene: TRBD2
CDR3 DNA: TGTGCCAGCGGATGGGCTAGCGGGGTAGGCAATGAGCAGTTCTTC
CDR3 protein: CASGWASGVGNEQFF

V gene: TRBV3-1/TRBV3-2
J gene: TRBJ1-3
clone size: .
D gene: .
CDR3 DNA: TGTGCCAGCAGCCAAGGGGGGGGACGATCTAGCTCTGGAAACACCATATATTTT
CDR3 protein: CASSQGGGRSSSGNTIYF

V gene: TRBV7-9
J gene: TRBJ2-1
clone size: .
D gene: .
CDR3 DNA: TGTGCCAGCAGCTTCCCTGGAGGGTCCCCCCAGTTCTTC
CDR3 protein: CASSFPGGSPQFF

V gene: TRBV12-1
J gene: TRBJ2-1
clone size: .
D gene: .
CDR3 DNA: TGTGCCAGCAGCTTTGCATTAGCGGCCAATAATGAGCAGTTCTTC
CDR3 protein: CASSFALAANNEQFF

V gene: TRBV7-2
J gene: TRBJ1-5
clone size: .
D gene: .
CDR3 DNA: TGTGCCAGCAGCTTAGTGGGGCAGGGAGGTCAGCCCCAGCATTTT
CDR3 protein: CASSLVGQGGQPQHF

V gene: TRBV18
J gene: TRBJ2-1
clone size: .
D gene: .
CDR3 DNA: TGTGCCAGCTCACCGTGGGGGGAACACTACAATGAGCAGTTCTTC
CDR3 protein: CASSPWGEHYNEQFF

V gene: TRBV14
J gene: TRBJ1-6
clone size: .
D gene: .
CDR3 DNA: TGTGCCAGCAGCCAAGTTCGGGGTAATTCACCCCTCCACTTT
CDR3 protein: CASSQVRGNSPLHF

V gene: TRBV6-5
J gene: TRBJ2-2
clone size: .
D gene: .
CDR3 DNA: TGTGCCAGTCTCGAGGGGAACACCGGGGAGCTGTTTTTT
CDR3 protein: CASLEGNTGELFF

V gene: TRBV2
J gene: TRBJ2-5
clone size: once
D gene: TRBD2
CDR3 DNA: TGTGCCAGCAGACTGTCGAGCGGGGGTCGAGAGACCCAGTACTTC
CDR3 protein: CASRLSSGGRETQYF

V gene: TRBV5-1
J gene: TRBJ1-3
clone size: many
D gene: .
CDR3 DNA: TGCGCCAGCAGCTTGGACGAGTCTTCGGGAAACACCATATATTTT
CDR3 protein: CASSLDESSGNTIYF

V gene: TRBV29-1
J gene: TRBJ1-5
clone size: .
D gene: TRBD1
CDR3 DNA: TGCAGCGTTGGGTCTCCGCGCCGACTGTACAGGGGTTTGGGTCAGCCCCAGCATTTT
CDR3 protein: CSVGSPRRLYRGLGQPQHF

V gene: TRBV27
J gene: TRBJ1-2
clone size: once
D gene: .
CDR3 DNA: TGTGCCAGCAGCTCATACAGGGATGGCTACACCTTC
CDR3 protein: CASSSYRDGYTF

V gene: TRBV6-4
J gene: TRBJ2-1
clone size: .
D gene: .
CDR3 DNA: TGTGCCAGCAGTGACTCCGGGAGAAATGAGCAGTTCTTC
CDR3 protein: CASSDSGRNEQFF

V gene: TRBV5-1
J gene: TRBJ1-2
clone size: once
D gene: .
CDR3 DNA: TGCGCCAGTCGCGGTGGGTCCGAACTACACCCCCGACAGGACCGGTTTGGGCAATATGGCTACACCTTC
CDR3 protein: CASRGGSELHPRQDRFGQYGYTF

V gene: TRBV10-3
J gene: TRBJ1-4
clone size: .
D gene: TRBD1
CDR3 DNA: TGTGCCATCATGGGACAGGATGAAAAACTGTTTTTT
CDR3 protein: CAIMGQDEKLFF

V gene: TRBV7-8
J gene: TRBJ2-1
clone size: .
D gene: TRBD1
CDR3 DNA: TGTGCCAGCAGCAGAGGACAGGGCGGTGAGCAGTTCTTC
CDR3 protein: CASSRGQGGEQFF

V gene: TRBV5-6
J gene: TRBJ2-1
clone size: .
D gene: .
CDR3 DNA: TGTGCCAGCAGCGTGGCTCCAGGCAGGGGTAATGAGCAGTTCTTC
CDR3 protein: CASSVAPGRGNEQFF

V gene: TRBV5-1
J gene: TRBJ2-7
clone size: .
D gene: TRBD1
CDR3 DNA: TGCGCCAGCAGCTCGGGACAGATAGTATACGAGCAGTACTTC
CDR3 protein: CASSSGQIVYEQYF

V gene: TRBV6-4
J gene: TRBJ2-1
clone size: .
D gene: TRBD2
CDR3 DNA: TGTGCCAGCAGTGCCACTAGCGGGAGGTTCGATGAGCAGTTCTTC
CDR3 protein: CASSATSGRFDEQFF

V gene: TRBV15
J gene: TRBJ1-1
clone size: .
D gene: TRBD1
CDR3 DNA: TGTGCCACCAGCAGGAAGCAGGGGGGCGCTGAAGCTTTCTTT
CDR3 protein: CATSRKQGGAEAFF

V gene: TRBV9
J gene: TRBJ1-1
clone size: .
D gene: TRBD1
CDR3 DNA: TGTGCCAGCAGCCCCCACGGGACAGGGACTGAAGCTTTCTTT
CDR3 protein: CASSPHGTGTEAFF

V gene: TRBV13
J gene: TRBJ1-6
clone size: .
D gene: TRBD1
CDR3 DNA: TGTGCCAGCAGCTCCCAAGGGACAGCTTCTAATTCACCCCTCCACTTT
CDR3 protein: CASSSQGTASNSPLHF

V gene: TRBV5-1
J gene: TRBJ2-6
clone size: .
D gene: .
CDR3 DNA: TGCGCCACCGGAGACAGCTCTGGGGCCAACGTCCTGACTTTC
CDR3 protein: CATGDSSGANVLTF

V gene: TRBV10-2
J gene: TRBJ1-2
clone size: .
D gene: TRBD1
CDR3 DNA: TGCGCCACCAGGGACAGGGGGTCGAAACAATATGGCTACACCTTC
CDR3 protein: CATRDRGSKQYGYTF

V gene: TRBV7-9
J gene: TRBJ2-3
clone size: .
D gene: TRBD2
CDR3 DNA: TGTGCCAGCAGGGCGGGGGGGCTAGATACGCAGTATTTT
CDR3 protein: CASRAGGLDTQYF

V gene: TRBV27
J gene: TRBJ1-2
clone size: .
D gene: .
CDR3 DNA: TGTGCCAGCAGTTTAGGGGCGCAGCTGAACTATGGCTACACCTTC
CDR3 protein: CASSLGAQLNYGYTF

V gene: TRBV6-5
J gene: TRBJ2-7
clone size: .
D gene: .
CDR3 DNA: TGTGCCAGCAGAACAAACAGGGAAAGCTCCTACGAGCAGTACTTC
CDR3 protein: CASRTNRESSYEQYF

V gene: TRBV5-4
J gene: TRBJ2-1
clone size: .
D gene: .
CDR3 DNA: TGTGCCAGCAGCTGGGGGGGGGCACCTTACAATGAGCAGTTCTTC
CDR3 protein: CASSWGGAPYNEQFF

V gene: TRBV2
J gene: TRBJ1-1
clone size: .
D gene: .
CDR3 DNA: TGTGCCAGCAGTCAGGGTACCAACACTGAAGCTTTCTTT
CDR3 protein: CASSQGTNTEAFF

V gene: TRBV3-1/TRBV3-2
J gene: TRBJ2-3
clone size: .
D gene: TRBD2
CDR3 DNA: TGTGCCAGCAGCCGCGGGACTAGCGGAGCCTCCCGCACAGATACGCAGTATTTT
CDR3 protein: CASSRGTSGASRTDTQYF

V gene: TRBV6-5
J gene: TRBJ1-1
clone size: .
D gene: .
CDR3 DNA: TGTGCCAGCGTCCACTTGGGGGGGGCGGACACTGAAGCTTTCTTT
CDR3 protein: CASVHLGGADTEAFF

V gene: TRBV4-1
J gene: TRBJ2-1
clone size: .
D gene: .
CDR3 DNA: TGCGCCAGCAGCCAAGGCGGCAGGGGTCTTCGCGATGAGCAGTTCTTC
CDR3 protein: CASSQGGRGLRDEQFF

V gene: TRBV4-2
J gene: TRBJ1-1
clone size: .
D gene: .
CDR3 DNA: TGTGCCAGCAGCCCCGTCGGCAGGGGGAACACTGAAGCTTTCTTT
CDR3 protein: CASSPVGRGNTEAFF

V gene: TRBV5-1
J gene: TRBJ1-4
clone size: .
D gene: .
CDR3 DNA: TGCGCCAGCAGCTCCGGACAAGGCGAAAAACTGTTTTTT
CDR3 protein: CASSSGQGEKLFF

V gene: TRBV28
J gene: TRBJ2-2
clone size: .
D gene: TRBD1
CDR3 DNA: TGTGCCAGCAGTATCGACAGGGGGATCGGGGAGCTGTTTTTT
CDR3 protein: CASSIDRGIGELFF